Here is one T cell receptor beta chain with its context. Profiled with immunoSEQ multiplex PCR; TCRdb holds only in-frame clones, not every one. The data show approximately 60,000 clones, with around 92% seen just once and less than 3% held by the top ten. The data are from a study of T cell changes during pregnancy in multiple sclerosis. Source: peripheral blood, taken in the second trimester of pregnancy. The sequence came from a female donor in good health, enrolled as a control in a pregnancy study.

CDR3 sequence: CASSVRTGLGEQYF. The CDR3 DNA sequence: TGTGCCAGCAGCGTACGGACAGGGCTCGGTGAGCAGTACTTC. The chain uses TRBV14 and TRBJ2-7; TRBD1 matches 8 bases. Germline values: CDR1 SGHDN, CDR2 FVKESK. V dropped 5 bases and J dropped 7; count of bases not matched to a gene: 10. CDR3 length: 14 residues.